This T cell receptor beta chain emerged from a study of blood T cells in healthy people across ages. V lost 5 bases to trimming and J lost 5 bases; unmatched junction nucleotides: 5. Germline CDR1 is SGHTA and CDR2 is FQGNSA. The length of the CDR3 is 14 residues. To note about this clonotype: Its cognate antigen is unknown.

Primers used in a second PCR of about 7 to 12 cycles were a sample-barcoded 5' primer and a J-beta primer mix. A single record per CDR3 protein comes from TCRdb applying MiXCR to the 5' RACE reads. Among roughly 800,000 distinct CDR3 sequences, roughly 50% were seen once, and the ten largest hold approximately 21%. The study, taken as a whole, reports: Strongly correlated with naive T cell percentage was TCR beta diversity.

Each donor was a healthy Caucasian individual from Russia, aged about 6 to 95. The rearrangement links TRBV7-2 to TRBJ2-1; 8 positions agree with TRBD2. The material sequenced was blood. The clonotype originates from a young man in good health. CDR3 sequence: CASSQTSGHNEQFF. For the CDR3, the DNA is TGTGCCAGCAGCCAAACTAGCGGCCACAATGAGCAGTTCTTC.